Shown below are 17 T cell receptor beta chains from a single sample sequenced in a study of CD8+CD57+ T cells in acquired aplastic anemia. The template for TCR beta VDJ and CDR3 sequence profiling was genomic DNA. A single record per CDR3 protein comes from TCRdb applying MiXCR to the reads. This sample yields fewer than 85,000 distinct CDR3 sequences, of which 60% to 75% are seen a single time; 70% to 90% belongs to the top ten. In patients chosen for sequencing, flow cytometry had shown CD8+CD57+ cell expansion. The sequencing sample was made of sorted CD4+, CD8+, or CD8+CD57+ T cells (not recorded which) from PBMCs. The receptor set was obtained from a human donor with aplastic anemia.

This clonotype was seen more than once but under ten times. The CDR3, as DNA: TGTGCCAGCAGCGGAGGCGGAGGGGAGATGGAGACCCAGTACTTC. Translation gives CASSGGGGEMETQYF. The J gene is TRBJ2-5, the V gene TRBV2, with D perhaps TRBD2 (6 bases). From germline, CDR1 is SNHLY and CDR2 FYNNEI. Trimming cost V 6 bases and J 5 bases, with 19 bases left between them. The CDR3 sequence is 15 residues long.

This clonotype was counted between two and nine times. The chain is built from TRBV7-6 and TRBJ2-1; 9 bases agree with TRBD2. The CDR3 contains 13 residues. Germline V gene data show CDR1 as SGHVS and CDR2 as FNYEAQ. V shed 5 bases and J 9 bases; nucleotides not matched to a gene: 5. Here the CDR3 reads CASSTSGQSEQFF. CDR3 sequence (DNA): TGTGCCAGCAGCACTAGCGGGCAGAGTGAGCAGTTCTTC.

This chain's CDR3 is CSVEGADGYTF. CDR3 bases: TGCAGCGTTGAAGGGGCTGATGGCTACACCTTC. This chain joins TRBV29-1 and TRBJ1-2; D is uncertain. CDR1 and CDR2 from the germline V gene are SQVTM and ANQGSEA. V lost 1 base and J lost 6, with 6 bases in between. This CDR3 comprises 11 residues.

In DNA, the CDR3 is TGTGCCAGCAGCCCCGGGGGCGGGAGGTACGAGCAGTACTTC. This gives the protein CASSPGGGRYEQYF. The chain recombines TRBV7-9 with TRBJ2-7; TRBD2 matches at 8 bases. The CDR3 is 14 residues long. J lost 4 bases, V lost 5 bases, and 7 bases had no gene match. From germline, CDR1 is SEHNR and CDR2 FQNEAQ (reference sequence). Based on the CDR3 plus reference TRBV7-9 and TRBJ2-7, the full variable domain is DTGVSQNPRHKITKRGQNVTFRCDPISEHNRLYWYRQTLGQGPEFLTYFQNEAQLEKSRLLSDRFSAERPKGSFSTLEIQRTEQGDSAMYLCASSPGGGRYEQYFGPGTRLTVT.

The chain is built from TRBV2 and TRBJ1-4; perhaps TRBD1 as D (6 bases). Between the trimmed V and J ends, which lost 4 bases and 0 bases, there was a span of 9 bases. The CDR3 loop spans 15 amino acids. CDR1 and CDR2 from the germline V gene are SNHLY and FYNNEI. CDR3 sequence (DNA): TGTGCCAGCAGTGCCGACAGGACAACTAATGAAAAACTGTTTTTT. It yields the protein CASSADRTTNEKLFF. The full variable domain, completed using reference TRBV2 and TRBJ1-4, is EPEVTQTPSHQVTQMGQEVILRCVPISNHLYFYWYRQILGQKVEFLVSFYNNEISEKSEIFDDQFSVERPDGSNFTLKIRSTKLEDSAMYFCASSADRTTNEKLFFGSGTQLSVL.

V and J are TRBV11-1 and TRBJ1-6; 7 bases map to TRBD1. CDR1 is SGHAT, CDR2 FQDESV, per germline (reference sequence). Trimming took 4 bases from V and 5 from J; bases not matched to a gene: 8. The CDR3 runs 16 residues. DNA of the CDR3: TGTGCCAGCAGCTCCGTCTCCGGGACAGATAATTCACCCCTCCACTTT. The encoded protein is CASSSVSGTDNSPLHF.

The gene calls are TRBV19 and TRBJ2-7; TRBD1 matches at 9 bases. Trimming cost V 6 bases and J 6 bases; bases outside gene matches: 3. The CDR3 extends over 12 amino acids. Germline V lookup: CDR1 LNHDA, CDR2 SQIVND (reference sequence). CDR3 region: CASSGTGFEQYF. The CDR3 DNA reads as TGTGCCAGTAGCGGGACAGGGTTCGAGCAGTACTTC.

This clonotype was detected a few times. The genes are TRBV19 and TRBJ1-3, with TRBD1 as a possible D gene (5 bases). Germline CDR1 is LNHDA and CDR2 is SQIVND (reference sequence). This CDR3 has 14 residues. V lost 8 bases and J lost 0, with 11 bases in between. CDR3 nucleotide sequence: TGTGCCAGTGCATCCGGGGGCTCTGGAAACACCATATATTTT. It codes for CASASGGSGNTIYF. Full variable domain (missing parts from reference TRBV19 and TRBJ1-3): DGGITQSPKYLFRKEGQNVTLSCEQNLNHDAMYWYRQDPGQGLRLIYYSQIVNDFQKGDIAEGYSVSREKKESFPLTVTSAQKNPTAFYLCASASGGSGNTIYFGEGSWLTVV.

The J gene is TRBJ1-1, the V gene TRBV15; 9 nucleotides agree with TRBD1. J gave up 10 bases and V 3 bases, and 3 bases lay outside the gene matches. In germline, CDR1 is LNHNV, CDR2 YYDKDF (reference sequence). The CDR3 covers 12 residues. For the CDR3, the DNA is TGTGCCACCAGCAGGGACAGGGGAGTAGCTTTCTTT. Residues: CATSRDRGVAFF.

The chain employs TRBV7-9 and TRBJ2-7; 7 positions agree with TRBD1. The CDR3 totals 14 residues. The V and J ends lost 7 bases and 3 bases, in that order; junction bases with no gene match: 9. Germline V gives CDR1 SEHNR, CDR2 FQNEAQ (reference sequence). The CDR3, as DNA: TGTGCCAGCACCTCTGCGCGACAGGGCTACGAGCAGTACTTC. Translating it yields CASTSARQGYEQYF. Together with reference TRBV7-9 and TRBJ2-7, the CDR3 gives the full variable domain: DTGVSQNPRHKITKRGQNVTFRCDPISEHNRLYWYRQTLGQGPEFLTYFQNEAQLEKSRLLSDRFSAERPKGSFSTLEIQRTEQGDSAMYLCASTSARQGYEQYFGPGTRLTVT.

DNA for the CDR3: TGTGCCAGCAGCTGGGGTGAAATACAAGAGACCCAGTACTTC. It translates to CASSWGEIQETQYF. The chain uses TRBV13 and TRBJ2-5; no definite D call. CDR3 length: 14 amino acids. Trimming cost V 4 bases and J 2 bases, with 11 bases left between them. Germline V lookup: CDR1 PRHDT, CDR2 FYEKMQ (reference sequence). The whole variable domain, remainder taken from reference TRBV13 and TRBJ2-5, is AAGVIQSPRHLIKEKRETATLKCYPIPRHDTVYWYQQGPGQDPQFLISFYEKMQSDKGSIPDRFSAQQFSDYHSELNMSSLELGDSALYFCASSWGEIQETQYFGPGTRLLVL.

The rearrangement links TRBV15 to TRBJ2-7; TRBD1 aligns across 7 bases. Germline loops: CDR1 LNHNV, CDR2 YYDKDF (reference sequence). V dropped 1 base and J dropped 4; count of bases not matched to a gene: 10. This CDR3 has 16 amino acids. In nucleotides, the CDR3 is TGTGCCACCAGCAGAGCGAACCGGGACAGACCTTACGAGCAGTACTTC. As protein: CATSRANRDRPYEQYF.

The chain uses TRBV29-1 and TRBJ1-1, with 8 nucleotides matching TRBD1. Germline CDR1 SQVTM, CDR2 ANQGSEA. After removal of 6 bases from V and 0 bases from J, the junction contained 3 bases not matched to a gene. This CDR3 has 13 amino acids. CDR3 in DNA: TGCAGCGTGGACAGGGTAATGAACACTGAAGCTTTCTTT. It codes for CSVDRVMNTEAFF.

The V gene is TRBV19, the J gene TRBJ2-3; no definite D call. V shed 7 bases and J shed 1 base, with 12 bases lying between them. Germline V lookup: CDR1 LNHDA, CDR2 SQIVND (reference sequence). The CDR3 runs 14 residues. CDR3 sequence reads: CASTKGRGTDTQYF. The CDR3 region has the DNA TGTGCCAGTACCAAGGGAAGGGGCACAGATACGCAGTATTTT.

This clonotype was observed many times. This chain uses TRBV7-6 with TRBJ2-1, with a possible D match to TRBD1 (6 bases). V lost 4 bases to trimming and J lost 10 bases, with 11 bases between them. This CDR3 is built from 12 residues. CDR1 and CDR2 (germline): SGHVS, FNYEAQ. DNA for the CDR3: TGTGCCAGCAGCTGGGACACGGGAGAGCAGTTCTTC. This sequence encodes CASSWDTGEQFF.

The chain joins TRBV25-1 to TRBJ2-1; D is unclear. The germline V gene has CDR1 MGHDK and CDR2 SYGVNS. The V gene lost 8 bases and the J gene lost 3 bases, with 2 bases spanning the gap. This CDR3 has 10 amino acids. The CDR3 DNA follows: TGTGCCAGCGACTACAATGAGCAGTTCTTC. Encoded protein: CASDYNEQFF.

CDR3 in DNA: TGTGCCAGCAGCTTACGGTGGCTAGCGGGGGGAGATACGCAGTATTTT. Its protein product is CASSLRWLAGGDTQYF. The chain combines TRBV11-1 with TRBJ2-3, with 11 positions matching TRBD2. CDR1 and CDR2 from the germline V gene are SGHAT and FQDESV (reference sequence). The CDR3 loop spans 16 amino acids. After removal of 2 bases from V and 5 bases from J, the junction contained 6 bases not matched to a gene.